The present T cell receptor (beta chain) was sequenced within a study of CD8 T cells in ankylosing spondylitis (dated by TCRdb to about 2017). For the study in its entirety: T cell receptor beta repertoires were profiled in healthy donors and ankylosing spondylitis patients so that disease-linked TCR variants could be found. The full study cohort was made up of approximately 24 ankylosing spondylitis patients and some 100 healthy donors. Samples of peripheral blood were taken, and for ankylosing spondylitis patients, synovial fluid was collected as well. The study at large found these results: Some motif variants had previously been reported in the synovial fluid and blood of reactive arthritis patients, which suggests shared mechanisms of disease initiation. Significant enrichment of the disease-linked clones was reported in matched synovial fluid samples from ankylosing spondylitis patients. The disease-linked clones showed a CD8+ phenotype and occurred at relatively low frequencies in peripheral blood. Blood from ankylosing spondylitis patients appeared to be characterized by a TCR beta motif made up of about 8 highly homologous amino acid variants.

The sequencer was an Illumina HiSeq 2500. Quantitative 5'-RACE with molecular barcodes was the method used to prepare the TCR beta libraries. As for the original processing: Disease-linked TCR variants were identified with a new computational method built on a probabilistic model of VDJ rearrangement. The public reads were quality trimmed at Q25 with fastp and then assembled into clones with MiXCR by TCRdb, keeping productive beta chains. Rows merge per CDR3 protein into single entries with the most common DNA and genes. The V and J calls were not made by the authors but by TCRdb's processing. The sample includes around 130,000 distinct CDR3 sequences, with approximately 9.9% observed a single time. The ten largest clones take up about 3.6% of the sample. With regard to this clonotype: Its antigen is still unknown. Within one base of it there is no much larger clone, and no base qualities were kept.

From a lookup of the germline V gene, CDR1 and CDR2 are MNHEY and SVGEGT. Reading from cysteine to phenylalanine, the CDR3 counts 16 amino acids. Only the CDR3 region is kept as DNA, spanning 48 bases read in frame from base 1. Trimming removed 7 bases from V and 6 bases from J; the gene matches leave 15 bases unexplained. The sample was blood, either unsorted or a sorted T cell fraction (not recorded which). The chain uses TRBV6-2 or TRBV6-3 and TRBJ1-1, and 9 bases in between align with TRBD1. The sequence came from a male donor with ankylosing spondylitis or in good health (not recorded which). The CDR3 region: CASNNPPGQGVPEAFF. The DNA sequence is TGTGCCAGCAACAATCCCCCGGGACAGGGAGTCCCTGAAGCTTTCTTT.